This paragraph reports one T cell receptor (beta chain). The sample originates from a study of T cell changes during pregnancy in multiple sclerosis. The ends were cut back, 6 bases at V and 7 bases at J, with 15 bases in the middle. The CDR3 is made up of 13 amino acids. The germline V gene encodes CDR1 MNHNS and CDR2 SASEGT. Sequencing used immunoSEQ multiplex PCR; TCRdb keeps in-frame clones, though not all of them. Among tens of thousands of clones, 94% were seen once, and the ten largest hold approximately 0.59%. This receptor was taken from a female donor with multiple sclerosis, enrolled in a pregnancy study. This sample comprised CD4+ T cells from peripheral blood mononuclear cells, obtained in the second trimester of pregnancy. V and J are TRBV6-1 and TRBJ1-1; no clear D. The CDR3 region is CASRGRPYLEAFF. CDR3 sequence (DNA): TGTGCCAGCAGGGGGAGACCCTACCTTGAAGCTTTCTTT.